This entry lists 2 T cell receptor beta chains sequenced from one sample in a study of blood T cell repertoires in COVID-19. The assay was immunoSEQ multiplex PCR, and TCRdb's table has in-frame clones only and misses some. The data show about 280,000 clones, 85% seen once. Sequencing was done on a sample of peripheral blood. Receptor source: a human donor in a cohort sampled during active COVID-19.

The chain links TRBV28 to TRBJ1-1; 9 positions match TRBD1. Trimming removed 5 bases from V and 0 bases from J; junction bases left unmatched: 7. CDR3 length: 16 residues. Per germline, CDR1 MDHEN and CDR2 SYDVKM. The CDR3 sequence: CASSTLRTGVNTEAFF. CDR3 nucleotides: TGTGCCAGCAGTACGCTCCGGACAGGGGTGAACACTGAAGCTTTCTTT.

The chain links TRBV5-5 to TRBJ1-1; D is possibly TRBD1 (5 bases). The germline V and J ends were trimmed by 1 base and 3 bases, with 13 bases remaining between them. CDR3 size: 15 residues. The germline V gene encodes CDR1 SGHKS and CDR2 YYEKEE (reference sequence). In DNA form, the CDR3 reads TGTGCCAGCAGCTTGACTTTGTGGGGGGACACTGAAGCTTTCTTT. Its protein is CASSLTLWGDTEAFF.